This T cell receptor beta chain was found in a study of blood T cell repertoires in COVID-19. Turning to the study itself: Sample material is recorded as cDNA or gDNA derived from T cells, B-cell-depleted T cells, or PBMCs.

Libraries were prepared by immunoSEQ multiplex PCR; TCRdb keeps only in-frame clonotypes and omits some of them. The repertoire holds roughly 250,000 clones, with over 80% as singletons. Germline V gives CDR1 MDHEN, CDR2 SYDVKM. CDR3 length: 17 amino acids. Losses at the gene ends were 2 bases for V and 3 bases for J; bases not matched to a gene: 8. Recruitment covered about two dozen US areas and drew participants whose ages spanned roughly 18 to 89 years. Cohorts were based on clinical histories the participants reported. The specimen was PBMCs or T cells enriched from blood (not recorded which). The clonotype originates from a woman in her 40s who had been exposed to COVID-19. The chain employs TRBV28 and TRBJ1-5; 9 bases are a match to TRBD1. The CDR3 protein is CASSLRAGTGINQPQHF. Written as DNA, the CDR3 is TGTGCCAGCAGTTTAAGGGCCGGGACAGGGATCAATCAGCCCCAGCATTTT. Complete variable domain (other parts from reference TRBV28 and TRBJ1-5): DVKVTQSSRYLVKRTGEKVFLECVQDMDHENMFWYRQDPGLGLRLIYFSYDVKMKEKGDIPEGYSVSREKKERFSLILESASTNQTSMYLCASSLRAGTGINQPQHFGDGTRLSIL.